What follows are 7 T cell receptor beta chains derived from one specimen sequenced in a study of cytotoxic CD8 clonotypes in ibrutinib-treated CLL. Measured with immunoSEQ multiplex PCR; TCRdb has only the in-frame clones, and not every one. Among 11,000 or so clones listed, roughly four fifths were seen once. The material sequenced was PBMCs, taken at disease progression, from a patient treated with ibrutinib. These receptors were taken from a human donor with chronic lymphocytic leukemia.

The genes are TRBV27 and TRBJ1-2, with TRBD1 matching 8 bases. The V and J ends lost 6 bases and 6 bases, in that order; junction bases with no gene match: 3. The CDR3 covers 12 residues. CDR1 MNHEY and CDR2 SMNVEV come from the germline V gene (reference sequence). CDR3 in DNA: TGTGCCAGCAGCAGGACAGGGAATGGCTACACCTTC. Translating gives CASSRTGNGYTF.

This CDR3 is CASSFTGTGETQYF. The CDR3 DNA follows: TGTGCCAGCAGCTTCACCGGGACAGGCGAGACCCAGTACTTC. V and J are TRBV5-6 and TRBJ2-5, with TRBD1 identical over 8 bases. Germline V gene data show CDR1 as SGHDT and CDR2 as YYEEEE. The CDR3 is 14 amino acids. The J segment lost 5 bases and the V segment lost 2 bases, leaving 5 bases of the junction unmatched.

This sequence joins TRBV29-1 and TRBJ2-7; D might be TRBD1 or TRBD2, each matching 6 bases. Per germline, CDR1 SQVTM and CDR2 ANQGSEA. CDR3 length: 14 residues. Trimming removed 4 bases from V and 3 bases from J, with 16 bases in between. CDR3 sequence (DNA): TGCAGCGTTGGGGGGGCGGGAAAGGGCTACGAGCAGTACTTC. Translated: CSVGGAGKGYEQYF.

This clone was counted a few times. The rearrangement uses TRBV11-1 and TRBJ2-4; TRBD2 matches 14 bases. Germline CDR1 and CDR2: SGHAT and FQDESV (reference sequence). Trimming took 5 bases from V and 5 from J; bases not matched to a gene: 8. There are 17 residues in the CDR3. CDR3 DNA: TGTGCCAGCAGCACACTGACTAGCGGGAGGGCCGAAAACATTCAGTACTTC. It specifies CASSTLTSGRAENIQYF.

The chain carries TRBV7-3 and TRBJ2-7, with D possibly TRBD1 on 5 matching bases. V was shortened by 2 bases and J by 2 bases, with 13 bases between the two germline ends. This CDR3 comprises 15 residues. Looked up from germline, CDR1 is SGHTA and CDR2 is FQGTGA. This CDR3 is CASSLYQGKPYEQYF. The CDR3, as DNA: TGTGCCAGCAGCTTATATCAGGGAAAGCCCTACGAGCAGTACTTC.

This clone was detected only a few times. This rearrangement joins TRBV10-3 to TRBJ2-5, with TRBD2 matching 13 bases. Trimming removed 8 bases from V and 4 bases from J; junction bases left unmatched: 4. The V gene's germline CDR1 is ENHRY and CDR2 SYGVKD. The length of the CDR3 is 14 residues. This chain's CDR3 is CAIGTSGIGETQYF. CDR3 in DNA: TGTGCCATCGGGACTAGCGGGATAGGAGAGACCCAGTACTTC.

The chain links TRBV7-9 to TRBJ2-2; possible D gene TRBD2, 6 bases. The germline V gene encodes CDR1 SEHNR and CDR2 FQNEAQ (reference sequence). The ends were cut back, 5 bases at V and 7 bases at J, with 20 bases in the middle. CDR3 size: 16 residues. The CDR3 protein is CASSPRRDSADGELFF. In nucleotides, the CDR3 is TGTGCCAGCAGCCCCCGCCGGGACTCCGCTGACGGGGAGCTGTTTTTT.